Below are 4 T cell receptor beta chains sequenced from a single sample in a study of brain metastases from non-small cell lung cancer. The method was immunoSEQ multiplex PCR; TCRdb's version includes in-frame clones alone and lacks a portion of them. The sample has fewer than 2,000 clones, roughly nine tenths seen once; the top ten hold 4.5%. Material: primary lung tumor tissue. The receptors were gathered from a donor aged 40 or older with non-small cell lung cancer.

The rearrangement uses TRBV5-6 and TRBJ2-3; TRBD2 agrees at 9 bases. The CDR3 spans 16 residues. The germline CDR1 and CDR2 sequences are SGHDT and YYEEEE. V lost 2 bases and J lost 6; bases outside the gene matches: 10. The CDR3 DNA is TGTGCCAGCAGCTTAACGGTGCGGGGGGGCCGGGATACGCAGTATTTT. This codes for CASSLTVRGGRDTQYF.

The CDR3 loop reads CASNSDKITQYF. CDR3 nucleotides: TGTGCCAGCAACTCGGACAAGATAACGCAGTATTTT. The gene calls are TRBV6-5 and TRBJ2-3; possibly TRBD1 for D (5 bases). V was shortened by 7 bases and J by 9 bases, with 14 bases between the two germline ends. Germline lookup yields CDR1 MNHEY and CDR2 SVGAGI. The CDR3 consists of 12 residues.

The rearrangement uses TRBV2 and TRBJ2-1, with D hard to call. CDR1 and CDR2 from the germline V gene are SNHLY and FYNNEI. This CDR3 region has 11 residues. Trimming took 4 bases from V and 10 from J, leaving 8 bases between them. The CDR3 sequence is CASSGILEQFF. The CDR3 nucleotides read TGTGCCAGCAGTGGGATTTTAGAGCAGTTCTTC.

This clone appeared once. This chain uses TRBV7-3 with TRBJ2-2, with D possibly being TRBD2 (6 bases). Trimming stripped 4 bases from V and 6 bases from J, with 12 bases between. CDR1 and CDR2 from the germline V gene are SGHTA and FQGTGA. The CDR3 sequence is 14 residues long. The CDR3 DNA reads as TGTGCCAGCAGCTCTAGCGTGGGCTCCGGGGAGCTGTTTTTT. This codes for CASSSSVGSGELFF. The whole variable domain, remainder taken from reference TRBV7-3 and TRBJ2-2, is GAGVSQTPSNKVTEKGKYVELRCDPISGHTALYWYRQSLGQGPEFLIYFQGTGAADDSGLPNDRFFAVRPEGSVSTLKIQRTERGDSAVYLCASSSSVGSGELFFGEGSRLTVL.